The source of this TCR beta chain is a study of early T cells in non-severe SARS-CoV-2 infection. Looking at the study overall: It was bulk RNA from unsorted whole blood that was sequenced, and the chains were unpaired. Overall study findings and caveats: Reliance on VDJdb matching favored anti-spike CD8 responses; private and CD4 specificities were missed.

The trim removed 7 bases at V and 3 bases at J, leaving 7 bases unmatched. The length of the CDR3 is 15 residues. A few counts support this clonotype. Antigen: not known. Molecules of cDNA were individually given unique molecular identifiers that were attached to them. TCRdb used MiXCR to reprocess the 5' RACE reads, holding one entry per CDR3 protein. The table includes approximately 50,000 distinct CDR3 sequences, 9.3% detected once. The V call is TRBV12-3 or TRBV12-4, the J call TRBJ2-2; 8 bases fit TRBD2. The sample was whole blood. The sequence came from an adult who was a healthcare worker with PCR-confirmed SARS-CoV-2 infection or an uninfected control (not recorded which). The CDR3 DNA follows: TGTGCCAGCAAGATACTAGCGGCTGACACCGGGGAGCTGTTTTTT. This encodes CASKILAADTGELFF.